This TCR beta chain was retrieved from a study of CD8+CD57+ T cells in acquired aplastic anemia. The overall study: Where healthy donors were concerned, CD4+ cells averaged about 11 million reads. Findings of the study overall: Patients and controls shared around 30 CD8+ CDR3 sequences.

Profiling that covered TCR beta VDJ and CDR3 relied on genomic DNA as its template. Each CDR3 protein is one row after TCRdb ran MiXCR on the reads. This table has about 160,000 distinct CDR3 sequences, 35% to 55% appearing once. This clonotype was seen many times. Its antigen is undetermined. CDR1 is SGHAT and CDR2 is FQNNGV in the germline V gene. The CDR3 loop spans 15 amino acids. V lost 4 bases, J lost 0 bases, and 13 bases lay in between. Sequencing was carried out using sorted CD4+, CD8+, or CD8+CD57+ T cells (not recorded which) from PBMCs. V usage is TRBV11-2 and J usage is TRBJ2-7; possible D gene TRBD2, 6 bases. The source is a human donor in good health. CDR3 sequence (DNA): TGTGCCAGCAGCTGGTCAGCGGGTATCTCCTACGAGCAGTACTTC. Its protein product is CASSWSAGISYEQYF.